This paragraph reports one TCR beta chain. Original processing methods: Amplification from reference gene primers served as the basis for estimated nucleated cell counts. Sequencing was performed with immunoSEQ multiplex PCR; in TCRdb, only in-frame clones are kept and a portion is missing. D and trimming were read from the DNA, whereas the V and J calls and clone size are those reported in that table. In the table there are fewer than 150,000 clones, roughly 90% of which are singletons. The CDR3 loop spans 15 amino acids. Germline trimming cut 5 bases from V and 0 bases from J; bases unmatched to any gene: 3. CDR1 and CDR2 (germline): MNHEY, SVGEGT. The data were obtained in a study of blood T cell repertoires in COVID-19. The overall study: Whether acute or convalescent, the COVID-19 samples came from the United States, Italy and Spain. Nucleic acid was either cDNA or gDNA, and it came from T cells, B-cell-depleted T cells, or PBMCs.

This sequence was found in a man in his fifties with active or convalescent COVID-19. V gene TRBV6-2 or TRBV6-3 combines with J gene TRBJ2-1; TRBD2 agrees at 8 bases. Sequencing used peripheral blood. The CDR3 is CASSPSGGSYNEQFF. In DNA, the CDR3 is TGTGCCAGCAGTCCGAGCGGGGGCTCCTACAATGAGCAGTTCTTC.